The following is a TCR beta chain sequence with its context. TCRdb keeps only in-frame clones here, not all; method: immunoSEQ multiplex PCR. The sample has about 83,000 clones, roughly 90% seen once. This record comes from a study of blood T cell repertoires in COVID-19. About the research overall: Nucleic acid was either cDNA or gDNA, and it came from T cells, B-cell-depleted T cells, or PBMCs.

The receptor was isolated from a woman aged 80 or over with active or convalescent COVID-19. The material sequenced was peripheral blood.

CDR3 sequence reads: CASSLTGTTGELFF. Here the CDR3 DNA reads TGTGCCAGCAGCCTGACAGGTACCACCGGGGAGCTGTTTTTT. The chain carries TRBV5-5 and TRBJ2-2, with TRBD1 as a possible D gene (6 bases). The germline gives CDR1 SGHKS, CDR2 YYEKEE (reference sequence). This CDR3 is 14 amino acids long. V was shortened by 4 bases and J by 4 bases, with 11 bases between the two germline ends. The whole variable domain, remainder taken from reference TRBV5-5 and TRBJ2-2, is DAGVTQSPTHLIKTRGQQVTLRCSPISGHKSVSWYQQVLGQGPQFIFQYYEKEERGRGNFPDRFSARQFPNYSSELNVNALLLGDSALYLCASSLTGTTGELFFGEGSRLTVL.